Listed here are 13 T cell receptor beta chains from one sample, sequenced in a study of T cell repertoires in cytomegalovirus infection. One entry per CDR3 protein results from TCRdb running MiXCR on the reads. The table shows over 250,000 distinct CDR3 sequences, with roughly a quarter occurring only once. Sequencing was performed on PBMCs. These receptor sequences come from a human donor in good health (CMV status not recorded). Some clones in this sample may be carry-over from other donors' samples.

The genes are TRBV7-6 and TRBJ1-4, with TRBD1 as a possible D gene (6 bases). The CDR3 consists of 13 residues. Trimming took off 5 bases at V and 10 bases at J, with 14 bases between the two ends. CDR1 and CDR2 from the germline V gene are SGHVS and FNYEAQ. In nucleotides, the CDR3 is TGTGCCAGCAGCCCGACAGGCAGCGGAAAACTGTTTTTT. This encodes CASSPTGSGKLFF.

The CDR3: CSARASGSEQYF. For the CDR3, the DNA is TGCAGTGCTAGGGCTAGCGGGAGCGAGCAGTACTTC. The V gene is TRBV20-1, the J gene TRBJ2-7; 10 nucleotides agree with TRBD2. Germline V gene data show CDR1 as DFQATT and CDR2 as SNEGSKA (reference sequence). Unmatched junction bases numbered 2, after V lost 3 bases and J lost 6 bases. The CDR3 sequence is 12 residues long.

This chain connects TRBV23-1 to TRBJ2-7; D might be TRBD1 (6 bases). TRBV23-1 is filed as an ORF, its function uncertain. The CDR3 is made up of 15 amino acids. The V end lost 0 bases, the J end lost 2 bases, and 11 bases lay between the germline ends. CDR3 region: CASSQSPGVTYEQYF. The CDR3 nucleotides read TGCGCCAGCAGTCAATCTCCAGGGGTTACCTACGAGCAGTACTTC.

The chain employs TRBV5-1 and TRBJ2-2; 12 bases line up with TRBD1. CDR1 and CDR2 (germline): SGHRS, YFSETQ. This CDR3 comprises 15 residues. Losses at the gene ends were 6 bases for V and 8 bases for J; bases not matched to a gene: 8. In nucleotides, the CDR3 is TGCGCCAGCACCCCGGGACAGGGGGCGTCGGGGGAGCTGTTTTTT. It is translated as CASTPGQGASGELFF. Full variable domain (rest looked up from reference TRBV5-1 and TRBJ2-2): KAGVTQTPRYLIKTRGQQVTLSCSPISGHRSVSWYQQTPGQGLQFLFEYFSETQRNKGNFPGRFSGRQFSNSRSEMNVSTLELGDSALYLCASTPGQGASGELFFGEGSRLTVL.

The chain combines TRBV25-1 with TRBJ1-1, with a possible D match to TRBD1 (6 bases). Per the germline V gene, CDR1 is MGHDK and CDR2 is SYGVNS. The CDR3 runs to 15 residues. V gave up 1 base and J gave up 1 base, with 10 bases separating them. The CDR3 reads CASSESRGRNTEAFF. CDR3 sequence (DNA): TGTGCCAGCAGTGAATCACGGGGGCGGAACACTGAAGCTTTCTTT.

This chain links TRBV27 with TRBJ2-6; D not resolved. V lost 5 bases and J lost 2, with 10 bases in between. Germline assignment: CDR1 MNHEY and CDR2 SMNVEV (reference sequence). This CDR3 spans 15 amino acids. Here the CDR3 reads CASSQRFTGANVLTF. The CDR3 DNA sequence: TGTGCCAGCAGTCAGAGATTCACTGGGGCCAACGTCCTGACTTTC. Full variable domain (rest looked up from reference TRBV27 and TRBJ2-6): EAQVTQNPRYLITVTGKKLTVTCSQNMNHEYMSWYRQDPGLGLRQIYYSMNVEVTDKGDVPEGYKVSRKEKRNFPLILESPSPNQTSLYFCASSQRFTGANVLTFGAGSRLTVL.

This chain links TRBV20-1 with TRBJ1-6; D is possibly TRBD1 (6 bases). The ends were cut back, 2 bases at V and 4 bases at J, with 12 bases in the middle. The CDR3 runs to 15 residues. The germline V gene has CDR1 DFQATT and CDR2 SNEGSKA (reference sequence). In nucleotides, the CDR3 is TGCAGTGCTAGAAAGGCAGGGGCGTATAATTCACCCCTCCACTTT. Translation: CSARKAGAYNSPLHF.

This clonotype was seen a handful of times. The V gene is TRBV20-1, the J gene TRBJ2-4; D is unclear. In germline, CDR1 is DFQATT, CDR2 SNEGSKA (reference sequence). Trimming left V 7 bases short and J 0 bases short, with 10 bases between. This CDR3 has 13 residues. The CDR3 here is CSVPPSAKNIQYF. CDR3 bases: TGCAGTGTCCCCCCGTCAGCCAAAAACATTCAGTACTTC.

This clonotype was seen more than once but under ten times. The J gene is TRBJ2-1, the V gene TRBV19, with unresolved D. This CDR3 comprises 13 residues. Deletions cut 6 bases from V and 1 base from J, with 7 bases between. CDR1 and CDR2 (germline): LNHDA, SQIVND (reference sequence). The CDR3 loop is CASRGSSYNEQFF. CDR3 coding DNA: TGTGCCAGTAGGGGTTCTTCCTACAATGAGCAGTTCTTC.

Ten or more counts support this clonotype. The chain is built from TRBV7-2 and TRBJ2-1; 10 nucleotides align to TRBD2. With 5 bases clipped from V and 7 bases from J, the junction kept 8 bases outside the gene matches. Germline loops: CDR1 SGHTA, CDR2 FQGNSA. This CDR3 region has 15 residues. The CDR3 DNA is TGTGCCAGCAGCCAGAGCGGGAGGGACTCTAATGAGCAGTTCTTC. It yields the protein CASSQSGRDSNEQFF.

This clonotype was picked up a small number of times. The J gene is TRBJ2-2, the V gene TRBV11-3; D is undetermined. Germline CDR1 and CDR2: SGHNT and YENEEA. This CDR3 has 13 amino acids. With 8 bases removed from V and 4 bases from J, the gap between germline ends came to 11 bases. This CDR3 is CASASLATGELFF. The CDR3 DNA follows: TGTGCCAGCGCCTCCCTGGCCACCGGGGAGCTGTTTTTT.

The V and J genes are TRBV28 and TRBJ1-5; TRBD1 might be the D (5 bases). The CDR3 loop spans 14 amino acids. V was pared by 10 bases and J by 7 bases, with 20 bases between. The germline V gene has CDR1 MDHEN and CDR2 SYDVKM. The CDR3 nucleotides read TGTGCCACCTTCCCCTCAGGGATTTTCCAGCCCCAGCATTTT. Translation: CATFPSGIFQPQHF. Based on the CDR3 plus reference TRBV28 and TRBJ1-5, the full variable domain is DVKVTQSSRYLVKRTGEKVFLECVQDMDHENMFWYRQDPGLGLRLIYFSYDVKMKEKGDIPEGYSVSREKKERFSLILESASTNQTSMYLCATFPSGIFQPQHFGDGTRLSIL.

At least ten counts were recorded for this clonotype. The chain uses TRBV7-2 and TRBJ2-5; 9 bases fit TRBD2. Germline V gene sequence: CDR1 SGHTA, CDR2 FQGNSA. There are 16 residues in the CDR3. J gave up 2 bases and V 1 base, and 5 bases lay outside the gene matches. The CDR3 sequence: CASSLVSLAGQETQYF. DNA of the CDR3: TGTGCCAGCAGCTTAGTATCTCTAGCGGGACAAGAGACCCAGTACTTC.